This T cell receptor (beta chain) derives from a study of T cell responses to AZD1222 COVID-19 vaccine. Study-level findings and limits: Donor demographics were predominantly white British with a female majority; clonal diversity may be underestimated. Spike-specific TCR breadth and depth rose after two AZD1222 doses. In the spike-specific TCR repertoire, nearly half reportedly target unmutated variant regions. Baseline seropositives among AZD1222 recipients totaled only 5 to 7.

The CDR3 sequence is 14 residues long. Looked up from germline, CDR1 is SEHNR and CDR2 is FQNEAQ (reference sequence). V lost 3 bases to trimming and J lost 1 base, with 9 bases between them. Using immunoSEQ multiplex PCR, the repertoire was profiled, and TCRdb retains in-frame clones only, with some absent. In the table there are some 150,000 clones, 85% to 90% of which are singletons. In this sample, this clone turned up a few times. Its antigen remains unknown. The V call is TRBV7-9, the J call TRBJ1-1; TRBD1 is a possible D gene (5 bases). This specimen consisted of peripheral blood, obtained on day 0 of AZD1222 vaccination. This receptor was obtained from an adult in good health. The CDR3 bases are TGTGCCAGCAGCTTGACCCAGGGGAACACTGAAGCTTTCTTT. Residues: CASSLTQGNTEAFF.